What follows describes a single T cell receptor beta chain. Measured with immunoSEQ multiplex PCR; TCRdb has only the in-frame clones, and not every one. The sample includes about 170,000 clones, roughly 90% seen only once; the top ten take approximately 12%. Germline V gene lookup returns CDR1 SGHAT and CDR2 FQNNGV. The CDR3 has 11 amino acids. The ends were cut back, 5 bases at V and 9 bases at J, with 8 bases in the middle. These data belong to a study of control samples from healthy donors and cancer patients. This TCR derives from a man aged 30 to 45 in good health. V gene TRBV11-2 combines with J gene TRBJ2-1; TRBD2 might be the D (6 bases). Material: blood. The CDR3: CASSQGGEQFF. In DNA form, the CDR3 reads TGTGCCAGCAGCCAGGGAGGTGAGCAGTTCTTC.